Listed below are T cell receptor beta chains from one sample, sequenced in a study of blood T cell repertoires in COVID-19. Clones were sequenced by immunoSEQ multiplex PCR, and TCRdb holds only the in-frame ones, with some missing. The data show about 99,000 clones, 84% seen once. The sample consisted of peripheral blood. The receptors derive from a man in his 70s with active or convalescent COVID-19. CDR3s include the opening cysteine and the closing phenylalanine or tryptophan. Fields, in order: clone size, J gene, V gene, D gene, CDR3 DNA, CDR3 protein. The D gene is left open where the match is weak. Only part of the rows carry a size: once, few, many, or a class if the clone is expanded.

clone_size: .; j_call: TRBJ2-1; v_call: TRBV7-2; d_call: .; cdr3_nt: TGTGCCAGCAGCCTTGGGACTGCCTACAATGAGCAGTTCTTC; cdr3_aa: CASSLGTAYNEQFF
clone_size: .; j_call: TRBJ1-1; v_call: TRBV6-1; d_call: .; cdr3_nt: TGTGCCAGCAGTGAACCTCCGTACACTGAAGCTTTCTTT; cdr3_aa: CASSEPPYTEAFF
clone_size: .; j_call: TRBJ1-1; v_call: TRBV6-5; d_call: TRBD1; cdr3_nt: TGTGCCAGCAAGGGACAGGGGGCAGGGAACACTGAAGCTTTCTTT; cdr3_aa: CASKGQGAGNTEAFF
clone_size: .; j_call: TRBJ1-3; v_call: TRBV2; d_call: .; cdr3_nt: TGTGCCAGCAGTGCGGGTGTCGGAAACACCATATATTTT; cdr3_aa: CASSAGVGNTIYF
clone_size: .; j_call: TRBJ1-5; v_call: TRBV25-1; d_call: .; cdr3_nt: TGTGCCAGCAGTAGGCCAGGGAACAATCAGCCCCAGCATTTT; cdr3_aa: CASSRPGNNQPQHF
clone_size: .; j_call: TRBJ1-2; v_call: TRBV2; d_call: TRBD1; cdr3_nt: TGTGCCAGCAGTTATCAGGGGGAAGCGTTTGGCTACACCTTC; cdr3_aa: CASSYQGEAFGYTF
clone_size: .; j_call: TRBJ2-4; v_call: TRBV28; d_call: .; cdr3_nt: TGTGCCAGCAGTGGGGGGACGAGGAACATTCAGTACTTC; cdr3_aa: CASSGGTRNIQYF
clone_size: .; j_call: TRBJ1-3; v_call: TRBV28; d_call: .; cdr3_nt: TGTGCCAGCAGTTTGGTGAGAGGAAACACCATATATTTT; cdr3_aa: CASSLVRGNTIYF
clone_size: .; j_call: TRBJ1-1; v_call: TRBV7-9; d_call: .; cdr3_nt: TGTGCCAGCAGCCCCGCGGAGAACACTGAAGCTTTCTTT; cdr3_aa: CASSPAENTEAFF
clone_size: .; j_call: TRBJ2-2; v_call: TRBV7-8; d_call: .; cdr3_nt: TGTGCCAGCAGCTTAGTAGAGACCGGGGAGCTGTTTTTT; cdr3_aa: CASSLVETGELFF
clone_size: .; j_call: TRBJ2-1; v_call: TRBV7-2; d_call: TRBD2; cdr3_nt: TGTGCCAGCAGCTTAGCCGGGACTAGCGGGCATGAGCAGTTCTTC; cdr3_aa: CASSLAGTSGHEQFF
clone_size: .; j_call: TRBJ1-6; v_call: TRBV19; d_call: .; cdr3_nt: TGTGCCAGTAGTAGCAGACTTTATTCCGGCTCCTATAATTCACCCCTCCACTTT; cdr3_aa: CASSSRLYSGSYNSPLHF
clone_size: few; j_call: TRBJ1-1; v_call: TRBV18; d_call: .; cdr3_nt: TGTGCCAGCTCACTAGAAGTGGTGCGGATGAACACTGAAGCTTTCTTT; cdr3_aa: CASSLEVVRMNTEAFF
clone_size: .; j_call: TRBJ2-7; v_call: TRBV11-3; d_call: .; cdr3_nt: TGTGCCAGCAGCTTAGCGGCCTCCGGGGAGCAGTACTTC; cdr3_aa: CASSLAASGEQYF
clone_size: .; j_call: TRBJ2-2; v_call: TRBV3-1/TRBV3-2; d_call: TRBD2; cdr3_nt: TGTGCCAGCAGCCGACCTAGCGGGGGTGTTGCCGGGGAGCTGTTTTTT; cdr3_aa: CASSRPSGGVAGELFF
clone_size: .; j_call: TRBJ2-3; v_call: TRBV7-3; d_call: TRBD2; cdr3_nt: TGTGCCAGCATGGCTAGCGGGGGGCAAGATACGCAGTATTTT; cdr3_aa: CASMASGGQDTQYF